The 29 T cell receptor beta chains listed next were all sequenced from one sample in a study of shared clonotypes between healthy human individuals. The protocol was immunoSEQ multiplex PCR, while the TCRdb copy is restricted to in-frame clones and leaves out a portion. The sample holds roughly 1,100,000 clones, about 80% seen once. Sequencing input: memory CD4+ T cells sorted from blood. Subset denoted: CD45RA-negative fraction. The source is a man aged 18 to 35 in good health.

This clone appeared once. The rearrangement joins TRBV29-1 to TRBJ2-1; TRBD2 matches at 7 bases. Trimming cost V 6 bases and J 3 bases; bases outside gene matches: 11. CDR3 length: 15 amino acids. Germline CDR1 SQVTM, CDR2 ANQGSEA. CDR3 nucleotide sequence: TGCAGCGTCGCCGTCTTGCGGGAGCTCTACAATGAGCAGTTCTTC. Protein: CSVAVLRELYNEQFF.

The chain couples TRBV29-1 to TRBJ2-7; the D is unclear. CDR1 and CDR2 (germline): SQVTM, ANQGSEA. V lost 2 bases and J 1 base, leaving 18 bases between the germline ends. This CDR3 spans 16 amino acids. The CDR3 loop reads CSVESDADGRSYEQYF. The CDR3 nucleotides are TGCAGCGTTGAAAGTGATGCCGATGGGCGATCCTACGAGCAGTACTTC.

This chain uses TRBV29-1 with TRBJ2-7; TRBD1 matches at 7 bases. This CDR3 is built from 12 residues. Losses at the gene ends were 6 bases for V and 7 bases for J; bases not matched to a gene: 9. Germline V lookup: CDR1 SQVTM, CDR2 ANQGSEA. The DNA for the CDR3 is TGCAGCGTATTGACAGGGTCGTGGGAGCAGTACTTC. Encoded protein: CSVLTGSWEQYF.

The J gene is TRBJ2-1, the V gene TRBV20-1; 7 bases agree with TRBD1. Germline-derived CDR1 and CDR2 are DFQATT and SNEGSKA (reference sequence). The CDR3 runs to 11 residues. J gave up 10 bases and V 5 bases, and 5 bases lay outside the gene matches. Here the CDR3 reads CSAGTAAEQFF. CDR3 in DNA: TGCAGTGCTGGGACAGCCGCCGAGCAGTTCTTC.

The rearrangement uses TRBV5-1 and TRBJ2-1; 9 nucleotides agree with TRBD2. The V gene end was trimmed by 4 bases and the J gene end by 8 bases; junction bases not matched to a gene: 7. Germline CDR1 is SGHRS and CDR2 is YFSETQ. The CDR3 runs 14 residues. The CDR3 is CASSGLAGNHEQFF. The CDR3 DNA reads as TGCGCCAGCAGCGGGCTAGCGGGGAATCATGAGCAGTTCTTC.

The chain is built from TRBV4-3 and TRBJ2-2; D is unresolved. Germline CDR1 is LGHNA and CDR2 is YSLEER. The V and J ends lost 0 bases and 6 bases respectively, with 5 bases between them. The CDR3 sequence is 13 residues long. In nucleotides, the CDR3 is TGCGCCAGCAGCCAAGACAGGCCCGGGGAGCTGTTTTTT. Its protein is CASSQDRPGELFF.

The V and J genes are TRBV5-1 and TRBJ2-2; TRBD2 matches at 14 bases. CDR1 is SGHRS and CDR2 is YFSETQ in the germline V gene. The CDR3 runs to 16 residues. V lost 0 bases and J lost 9; bases outside the gene matches: 4. The CDR3 DNA sequence: TGCGCCAGCAGCTTGGGACTAGCGGGAGGGTTCCGGGAGCTGTTTTTT. Protein: CASSLGLAGGFRELFF. The variable domain in full, completed from reference TRBV5-1 and TRBJ2-2, reads KAGVTQTPRYLIKTRGQQVTLSCSPISGHRSVSWYQQTPGQGLQFLFEYFSETQRNKGNFPGRFSGRQFSNSRSEMNVSTLELGDSALYLCASSLGLAGGFRELFFGEGSRLTVL.

The chain has TRBV10-3 and TRBJ2-7; the D gene is possibly TRBD2 (6 bases). Deletions cut 2 bases from V and 7 bases from J, with 12 bases between. The CDR3 covers 13 residues. Germline V gene sequence: CDR1 ENHRY, CDR2 SYGVKD. This CDR3 reads CAISEVGGREQYF. The CDR3 DNA is TGTGCCATCAGTGAGGTTGGAGGGCGGGAGCAGTACTTC.

The rearrangement joins TRBV7-2 to TRBJ2-2; 9 bases map to TRBD2. The length of the CDR3 is 15 residues. The V segment lost 1 base and the J segment 7 bases; nucleotides outside the gene matches: 4. Per the germline V gene, CDR1 is SGHTA and CDR2 is FQGNSA. CDR3 coding DNA: TGTGCCAGCAGCTTAGGCGGGGGGGCCGGCGGGGAGCTGTTTTTT. Protein sequence: CASSLGGGAGGELFF.

V usage is TRBV5-1 and J usage is TRBJ1-2, with 7 bases matching TRBD1. V shed 1 base and J 3 bases; nucleotides not matched to a gene: 6. The CDR3 runs to 15 residues. Germline loops: CDR1 SGHRS, CDR2 YFSETQ. This CDR3 is CASSLISGGYYGYTF. Here the CDR3 DNA reads TGCGCCAGCAGCTTGATCTCAGGGGGTTACTATGGCTACACCTTC.

The CDR3 here is CASSLLAGNANTGELFF. The CDR3 DNA reads as TGTGCCAGCAGCTTGCTAGCGGGCAACGCGAACACCGGGGAGCTGTTTTTT. The chain has TRBV5-5 and TRBJ2-2, with 8 bases lining up with TRBD2. J lost 0 bases, V lost 1 base, and 5 bases had no gene match. Germline V gene sequence: CDR1 SGHKS, CDR2 YYEKEE (reference sequence). The CDR3 loop spans 17 amino acids. The variable domain in full, with the rest retrieved from reference TRBV5-5 and TRBJ2-2, is DAGVTQSPTHLIKTRGQQVTLRCSPISGHKSVSWYQQVLGQGPQFIFQYYEKEERGRGNFPDRFSARQFPNYSSELNVNALLLGDSALYLCASSLLAGNANTGELFFGEGSRLTVL.

This clone was seen more than once but under ten times. V usage is TRBV7-9 and J usage is TRBJ2-7; no firm D call. Trimming cost V 5 bases and J 3 bases, with 11 bases left between them. The CDR3 runs to 13 residues. The germline V gene has CDR1 SEHNR and CDR2 FQNEAQ (reference sequence). The CDR3 is CASSPMGGYEQYF. CDR3 coding DNA: TGTGCCAGCAGCCCCATGGGCGGCTACGAGCAGTACTTC.

V and J are TRBV28 and TRBJ2-7; tentative D call: TRBD2 (6 bases). Deletions cut 9 bases from V and 3 bases from J, with 12 bases between. Per the germline V gene, CDR1 is MDHEN and CDR2 is SYDVKM. This CDR3 has 12 amino acids. Written as DNA, the CDR3 is TGTGCCAGTTCGGGTAGCGGCTACGAGCAGTACTTC. It encodes CASSGSGYEQYF.

The chain is built from TRBV6-1 and TRBJ1-1; the D is unclear. The V and J ends lost 3 bases and 5 bases respectively, with 13 bases between them. There are 14 residues in the CDR3. Germline V gene lookup returns CDR1 MNHNS and CDR2 SASEGT. The CDR3 sequence is CASSEGPFGTEAFF. The CDR3 DNA is TGTGCCAGCAGTGAGGGCCCCTTCGGGACTGAAGCTTTCTTT.

The CDR3 sequence is CASSDYVGGAKFF. Here the CDR3 DNA reads TGTGCCAGCAGTGATTACGTCGGGGGGGCCAAGTTCTTC. The genes are TRBV2 and TRBJ2-1, with 8 nucleotides matching TRBD2. CDR3 length: 13 amino acids. Germline trimming cut 3 bases from V and 14 bases from J; bases unmatched to any gene: 9. Germline-derived CDR1 and CDR2 are SNHLY and FYNNEI.

This clone has only a few counts. The chain carries TRBV5-1 and TRBJ2-3, with a tentative D call TRBD1 (6 bases). From germline, CDR1 is SGHRS and CDR2 YFSETQ. The CDR3 length is 16 residues. V lost 2 bases and J lost 4, with 17 bases in between. The CDR3 loop is CASSFWYLGAADTQYF. CDR3 bases: TGCGCCAGCAGCTTCTGGTATCTGGGGGCGGCAGATACGCAGTATTTT.

The chain recombines TRBV6-1 with TRBJ2-4; D possibly corresponds to TRBD2 (7 bases). The CDR3 extends over 17 amino acids. Looked up from germline, CDR1 is MNHNS and CDR2 is SASEGT. Trimming removed 3 bases from V and 1 base from J, with 16 bases in between. CDR3 coding DNA: TGTGCCAGCAGTGACTTAGTAGGGGGGGCGGCCAAAAACATTCAGTACTTC. Translated, it gives CASSDLVGGAAKNIQYF.

This clone was observed a handful of times. This CDR3 reads CASSLVRQGAPCEQYF. CDR3 coding DNA: TGTGCCAGCAGCTTAGTACGACAGGGGGCCCCCTGCGAGCAGTACTTC. J is TRBJ2-7 and V is TRBV11-3, with 10 bases fitting TRBD1. Trimming removed 1 base from V and 6 bases from J; junction bases left unmatched: 9. The CDR3 runs 16 residues. Germline V CDR1 and CDR2: SGHNT, YENEEA.

On this clone: Other DNA sequences in the sample encode the same CDR3. The V call is TRBV19, the J call TRBJ1-5; D gene ambiguous. V was trimmed by 3 bases and J by 0 bases, leaving 9 bases between them. The CDR3 runs to 15 residues. Per the germline V gene, CDR1 is LNHDA and CDR2 is SQIVND (reference sequence). CDR3 sequence (DNA): TGTGCCAGTAGTATCACAGCGTATAGCAATCAGCCCCAGCATTTT. This gives the protein CASSITAYSNQPQHF. The whole variable domain, remainder taken from reference TRBV19 and TRBJ1-5, is DGGITQSPKYLFRKEGQNVTLSCEQNLNHDAMYWYRQDPGQGLRLIYYSQIVNDFQKGDIAEGYSVSREKKESFPLTVTSAQKNPTAFYLCASSITAYSNQPQHFGDGTRLSIL.

For this clone: This may stem from a read error, because a much larger clone lies one nucleotide away. The J gene is TRBJ2-7, the V gene TRBV7-2, with D tentatively TRBD1 (6 bases). Germline CDR1 reads SGHTA; CDR2 reads FQGNSA. V shed 2 bases and J shed 2 bases, with 7 bases lying between them. The CDR3 spans 13 residues. The CDR3 reads CASSLHRAYEQYF. Written as DNA, the CDR3 is TGTGCCAGCAGCTTACACAGGGCCTACGAGCAGTACTTC.

The rearrangement uses TRBV7-2 and TRBJ1-2; 9 bases align to TRBD1. V shed 3 bases and J 7 bases; nucleotides not matched to a gene: 6. The CDR3 covers 14 residues. CDR1 is SGHTA, CDR2 FQGNSA, per germline. The CDR3 region is CASSLGQGLRGYTF. In nucleotides, the CDR3 is TGTGCCAGCAGCTTGGGACAGGGTCTGCGTGGCTACACCTTC.

CDR3 sequence reads: CASRREGDNEQFF. Here the CDR3 DNA reads TGTGCCAGCCGGCGGGAGGGTGACAATGAGCAGTTCTTC. V usage is TRBV27 and J usage is TRBJ2-1, with 9 nucleotides matching TRBD2. Trimming removed 8 bases from V and 5 bases from J; junction bases left unmatched: 4. From germline, CDR1 is MNHEY and CDR2 SMNVEV (reference sequence). The CDR3 covers 13 residues.

The V call is TRBV18, the J call TRBJ2-7, with D possibly being TRBD1 (6 bases). The CDR3 covers 14 residues. Deletions cut 3 bases from V and 5 bases from J, with 14 bases between. Germline V CDR1 and CDR2: KGHSH, LQKENI. Here the CDR3 DNA reads TGTGCCAGCTCACCCGGCACCCAGGGGAACGAGCAGTACTTC. It codes for CASSPGTQGNEQYF.

This chain connects TRBV27 to TRBJ2-5; TRBD1 matches 11 bases. Germline-derived CDR1 and CDR2 are MNHEY and SMNVEV (reference sequence). CDR3 length: 15 residues. J lost 5 bases, V lost 4 bases, and 6 bases had no gene match. The CDR3 DNA reads TGTGCCAGCAGTTACTGGACAGGGGGCAAGGAGACCCAGTACTTC. It encodes CASSYWTGGKETQYF.

The rearrangement uses TRBV10-3 and TRBJ1-2; weak D call: TRBD1 (5 bases). Germline loops: CDR1 ENHRY, CDR2 SYGVKD. Deletions cut 6 bases from V and 3 bases from J, with 17 bases between. The CDR3 totals 15 residues. The CDR3 spells CAISALAPGDYGYTF. The CDR3 nucleotides are TGTGCCATCAGCGCCCTGGCCCCGGGGGACTATGGCTACACCTTC.

The CDR3 nucleotides read TGTGCCAGCAGCGACAGGGGAAATTCACCCCTCCACTTT. It codes for CASSDRGNSPLHF. V gene TRBV28 combines with J gene TRBJ1-6, with TRBD1 matching 8 bases. The CDR3 contains 13 residues. CDR1 is MDHEN, CDR2 SYDVKM, per germline. J was trimmed by 7 bases and V by 6 bases; bases with no gene match: 2.

The chain combines TRBV28 with TRBJ2-5; TRBD1 matches 12 bases. CDR1 and CDR2 (germline): MDHEN, SYDVKM. The CDR3 has 15 amino acids. Trimming removed 6 bases from V and 6 bases from J; junction bases left unmatched: 8. The DNA for the CDR3 is TGTGCCAGCAGCCAGGGACAGGGGGCCCTTAAGACCCAGTACTTC. Translation gives CASSQGQGALKTQYF.

This clone was counted once. This chain links TRBV6-5 with TRBJ2-5; 7 bases are shared with TRBD1. V lost 4 bases and J lost 2; bases outside the gene matches: 4. Germline CDR1 reads MNHEY; CDR2 reads SVGAGI. The CDR3 sequence is 14 residues long. CDR3 DNA: TGTGCCAGCAGTTCCATGACAGGGCAAGAGACCCAGTACTTC. It specifies CASSSMTGQETQYF.

This sequence joins TRBV4-3 and TRBJ2-1; TRBD2 matches at 10 bases. V trimming: 0 bases; J trimming: 3 bases; junction bases outside the gene matches: 8. The CDR3 has 18 amino acids. Germline CDR1 is LGHNA and CDR2 is YSLEER. The CDR3 DNA is TGCGCCAGCAGCCAAGATTTTAGGCTAGCGGGAGACTACAATGAGCAGTTCTTC. This codes for CASSQDFRLAGDYNEQFF.